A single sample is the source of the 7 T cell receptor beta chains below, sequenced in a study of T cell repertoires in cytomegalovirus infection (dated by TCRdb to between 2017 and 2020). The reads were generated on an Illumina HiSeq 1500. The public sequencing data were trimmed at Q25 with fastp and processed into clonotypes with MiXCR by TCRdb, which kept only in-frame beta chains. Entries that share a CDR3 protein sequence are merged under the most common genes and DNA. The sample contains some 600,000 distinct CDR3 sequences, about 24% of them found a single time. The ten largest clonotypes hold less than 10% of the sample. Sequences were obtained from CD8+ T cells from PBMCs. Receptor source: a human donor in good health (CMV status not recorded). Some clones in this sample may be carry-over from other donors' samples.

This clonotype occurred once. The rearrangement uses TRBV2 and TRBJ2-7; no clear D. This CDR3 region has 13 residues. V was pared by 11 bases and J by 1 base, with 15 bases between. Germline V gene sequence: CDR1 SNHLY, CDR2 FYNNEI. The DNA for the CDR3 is TGTGCCGCGAGGAGTCGGAGATCCTACGAGCAGTACTTC. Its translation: CAARSRRSYEQYF. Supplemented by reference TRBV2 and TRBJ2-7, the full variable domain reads EPEVTQTPSHQVTQMGQEVILRCVPISNHLYFYWYRQILGQKVEFLVSFYNNEISEKSEIFDDQFSVERPDGSNFTLKIRSTKLEDSAMYFCAARSRRSYEQYFGPGTRLTVT.

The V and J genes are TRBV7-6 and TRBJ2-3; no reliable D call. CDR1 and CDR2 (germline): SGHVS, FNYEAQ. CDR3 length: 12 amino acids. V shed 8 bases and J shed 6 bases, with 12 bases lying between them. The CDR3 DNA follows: TGTGCCAGCGACTTAGGGTCGGATACGCAGTATTTT. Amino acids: CASDLGSDTQYF.

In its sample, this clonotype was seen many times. The CDR3 bases are TGCGCCAGCAGTCAGGGGGTTTGCACCTACAATGAGCAGTTCTTC. Residues: CASSQGVCTYNEQFF. The chain is built from TRBV23-1 and TRBJ2-1, with D perhaps assigned TRBD1 or TRBD2 (5 bases each). TRBV23-1 is assigned to the ORF class and has an uncertain function. The V and J ends lost 3 bases and 2 bases respectively, with 11 bases between them. This CDR3 has 15 amino acids.

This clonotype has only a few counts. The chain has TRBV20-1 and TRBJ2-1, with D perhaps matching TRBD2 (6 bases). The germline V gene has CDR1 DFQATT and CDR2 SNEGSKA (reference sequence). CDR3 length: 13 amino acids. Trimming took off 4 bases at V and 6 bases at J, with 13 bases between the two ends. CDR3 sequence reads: CSANVEEGNEQFF. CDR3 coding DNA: TGCAGTGCTAACGTTGAGGAGGGCAATGAGCAGTTCTTC.

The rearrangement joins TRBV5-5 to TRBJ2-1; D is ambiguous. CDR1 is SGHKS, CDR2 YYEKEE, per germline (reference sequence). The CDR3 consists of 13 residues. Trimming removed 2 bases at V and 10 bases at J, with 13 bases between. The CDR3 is CASSFNPAWEQFF. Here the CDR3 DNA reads TGTGCCAGCAGCTTTAACCCTGCTTGGGAGCAGTTCTTC.

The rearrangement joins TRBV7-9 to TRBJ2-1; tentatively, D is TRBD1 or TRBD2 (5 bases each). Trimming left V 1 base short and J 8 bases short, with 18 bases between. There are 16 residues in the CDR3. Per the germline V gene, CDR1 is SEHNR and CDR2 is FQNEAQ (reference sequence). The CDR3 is CASSLVAPSRGDEQFF. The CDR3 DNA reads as TGTGCCAGCAGCTTAGTGGCGCCTAGCCGAGGGGATGAGCAGTTCTTC.

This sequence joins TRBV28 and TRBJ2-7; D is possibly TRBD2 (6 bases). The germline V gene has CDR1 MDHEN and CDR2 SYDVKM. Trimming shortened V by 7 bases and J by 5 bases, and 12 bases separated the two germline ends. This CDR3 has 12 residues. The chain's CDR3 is CASMVWEDEQYV. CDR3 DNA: TGTGCCAGCATGGTTTGGGAGGACGAGCAGTACGTC.